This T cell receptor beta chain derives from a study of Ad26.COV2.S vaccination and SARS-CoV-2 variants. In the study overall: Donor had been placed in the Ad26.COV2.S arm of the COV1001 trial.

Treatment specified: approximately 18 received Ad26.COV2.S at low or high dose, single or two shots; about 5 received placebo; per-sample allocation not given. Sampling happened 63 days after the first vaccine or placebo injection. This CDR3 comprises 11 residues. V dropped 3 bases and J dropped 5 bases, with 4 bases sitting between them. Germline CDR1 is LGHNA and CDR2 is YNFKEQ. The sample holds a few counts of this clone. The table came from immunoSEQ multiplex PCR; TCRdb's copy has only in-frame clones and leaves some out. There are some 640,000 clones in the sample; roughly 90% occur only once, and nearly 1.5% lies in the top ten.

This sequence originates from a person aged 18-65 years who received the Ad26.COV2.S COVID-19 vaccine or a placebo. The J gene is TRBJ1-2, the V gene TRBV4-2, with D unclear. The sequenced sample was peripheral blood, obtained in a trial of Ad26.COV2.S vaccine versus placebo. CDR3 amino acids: CASSHTYGYTF. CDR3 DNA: TGTGCCAGCAGCCACACTTATGGCTACACCTTC.